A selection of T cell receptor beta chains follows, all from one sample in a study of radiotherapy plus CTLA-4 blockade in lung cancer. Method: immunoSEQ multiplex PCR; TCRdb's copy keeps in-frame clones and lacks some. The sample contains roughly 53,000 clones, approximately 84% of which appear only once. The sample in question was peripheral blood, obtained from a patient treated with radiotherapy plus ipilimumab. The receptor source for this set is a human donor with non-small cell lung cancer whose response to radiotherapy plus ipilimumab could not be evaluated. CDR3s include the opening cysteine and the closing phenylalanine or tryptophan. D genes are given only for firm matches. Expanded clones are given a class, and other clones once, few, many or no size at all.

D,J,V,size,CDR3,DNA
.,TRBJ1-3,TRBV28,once,CASSLSRGNTIYF,TGTGCCAGCAGTTTAAGCAGGGGCAACACCATATATTTT
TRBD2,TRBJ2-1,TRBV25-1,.,CASEPAGSSYNEQFF,TGTGCCAGCGAGCCAGCGGGGAGCTCCTACAATGAGCAGTTCTTC
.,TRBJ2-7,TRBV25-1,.,CASSRQTRNSYEQYF,TGTGCCAGCAGCCGACAGACTCGAAACTCCTACGAGCAGTACTTC
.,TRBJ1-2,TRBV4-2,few,CASSQDLLGGGGYTF,TGTGCCAGCAGCCAAGATCTGCTAGGGGGGGGTGGCTACACCTTC
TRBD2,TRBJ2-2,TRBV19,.,CASIRTSATGELFF,TGTGCCAGTATCCGGACTAGCGCCACCGGGGAGCTGTTTTTT
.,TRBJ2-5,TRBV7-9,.,CASSPTDSWYQETQYF,TGTGCCAGCAGCCCCACCGACAGTTGGTACCAAGAGACCCAGTACTTC
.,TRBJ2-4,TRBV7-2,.,CASSLVGGQGIQYF,TGTGCCAGCAGCTTGGTTGGGGGCCAGGGAATTCAGTACTTC
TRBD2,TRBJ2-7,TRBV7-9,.,CASRSGLADYEQYF,TGTGCCAGCAGATCGGGACTAGCGGACTACGAGCAGTACTTC
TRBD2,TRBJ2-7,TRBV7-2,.,CASSTQTSGTYEQYF,TGTGCCAGCAGCACACAGACTAGCGGAACCTACGAGCAGTACTTC
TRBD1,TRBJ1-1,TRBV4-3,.,CASSQRTGEWSTEAFF,TGCGCCAGCAGCCAACGGACAGGGGAATGGAGCACTGAAGCTTTCTTT
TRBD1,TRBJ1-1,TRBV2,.,CASKRTGWYTEAFF,TGTGCCAGCAAAAGGACAGGGTGGTACACTGAAGCTTTCTTT
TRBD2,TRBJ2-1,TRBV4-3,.,CASSPIAGFYNEQFF,TGCGCCAGCAGCCCAATAGCGGGGTTCTACAATGAGCAGTTCTTC
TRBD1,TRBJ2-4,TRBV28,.,CASNRRQGDIQYF,TGTGCCAGCAACCGAAGGCAGGGGGACATTCAGTACTTC
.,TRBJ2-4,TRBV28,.,CASRTQGKNIQYF,TGTGCCAGCAGAACCCAGGGTAAAAACATTCAGTACTTC
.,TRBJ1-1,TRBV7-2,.,CASSLLEGAEAFF,TGTGCCAGCAGCTTACTGGAGGGTGCTGAAGCTTTCTTT
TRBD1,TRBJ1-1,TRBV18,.,CASSPKVTGVSFLTEAFF,TGTGCCAGCTCACCAAAAGTTACAGGGGTCAGTTTCCTCACTGAAGCTTTCTTT
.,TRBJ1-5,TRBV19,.,CATQVSNQPQHF,TGTGCCACCCAGGTTAGCAATCAGCCCCAGCATTTT
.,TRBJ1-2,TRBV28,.,CASSTRGPEWGYTF,TGTGCCAGCAGTACCAGGGGTCCTGAATGGGGCTACACCTTC
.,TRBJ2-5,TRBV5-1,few,CASSTGRGAETQYF,TGCGCCAGCAGCACAGGCAGGGGAGCAGAGACCCAGTACTTC
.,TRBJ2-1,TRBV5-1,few,CASSLGGSEQFF,TGCGCCAGCAGCCTGGGTGGGAGTGAGCAGTTCTTC
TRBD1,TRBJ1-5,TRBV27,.,CASSHGQENQPQHF,TGTGCCAGCAGTCACGGACAGGAAAATCAGCCCCAGCATTTT
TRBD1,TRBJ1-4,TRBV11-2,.,CASSFTSGGPEKLFF,TGTGCCAGCAGCTTTACCTCAGGGGGGCCTGAAAAACTGTTTTTT
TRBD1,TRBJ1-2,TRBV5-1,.,CASRLDRDLSYTF,TGCGCCAGCAGACTGGACAGGGATCTAAGCTACACCTTC
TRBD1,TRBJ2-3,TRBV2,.,CASSDWDRERDTQYF,TGTGCCAGCAGTGATTGGGACAGGGAGAGAGATACGCAGTATTTT
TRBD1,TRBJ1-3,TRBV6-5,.,CASSTTGGGGNTIYF,TGTGCCAGCAGCACCACAGGGGGGGGTGGAAACACCATATATTTT
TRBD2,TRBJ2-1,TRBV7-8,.,CASSPLAGKVNEQFF,TGTGCCAGCAGCCCTCTAGCGGGAAAAGTCAATGAGCAGTTCTTC
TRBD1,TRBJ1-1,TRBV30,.,CAWKTGAIFEAFF,TGTGCCTGGAAGACAGGGGCGATCTTTGAAGCTTTCTTT
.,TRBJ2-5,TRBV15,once,CATSREGFQETRYF,TGTGCCACCAGCAGGGAGGGATTCCAAGAGACCCGGTACTTC
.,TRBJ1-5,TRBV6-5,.,CASGQYNQPQHF,TGTGCCAGCGGGCAGTACAATCAGCCCCAGCATTTT
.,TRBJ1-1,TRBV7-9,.,CASSSTALHTEAFF,TGTGCCAGCAGCTCGACAGCGCTCCACACTGAAGCTTTCTTT
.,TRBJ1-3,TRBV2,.,CASKDSGSGNTIYF,TGTGCCAGCAAGGACAGCGGCTCTGGAAACACCATATATTTT
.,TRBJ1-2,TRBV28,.,CASSPNDRAFYGYTF,TGTGCCAGCAGTCCCAACGACAGAGCCTTCTATGGCTACACCTTC
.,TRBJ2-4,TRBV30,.,CAWSVFPRSKNIQYF,TGTGCCTGGAGTGTATTCCCCAGATCGAAAAACATTCAGTACTTC
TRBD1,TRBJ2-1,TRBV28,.,CASSPGQGRYNEQFF,TGTGCCAGCAGTCCTGGACAGGGGAGGTACAATGAGCAGTTCTTC
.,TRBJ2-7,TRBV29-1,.,CSVEEGVGEQYF,TGCAGCGTTGAAGAAGGGGTCGGCGAGCAGTACTTC
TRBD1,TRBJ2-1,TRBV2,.,CASSEARQGKQFF,TGTGCCAGCAGTGAAGCTCGACAGGGCAAGCAGTTCTTC
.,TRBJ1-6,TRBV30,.,CAWSVQGSRNSPLHF,TGTGCCTGGAGTGTGCAGGGGTCACGGAATTCACCCCTCCACTTT
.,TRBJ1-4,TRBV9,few,CASSVEGRGEYEKLFF,TGTGCCAGCAGCGTAGAAGGGCGGGGGGAATATGAAAAACTGTTTTTT
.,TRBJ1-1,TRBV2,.,CASKDTGSNTEAFF,TGTGCCAGCAAGGATACAGGGTCGAACACTGAAGCTTTCTTT
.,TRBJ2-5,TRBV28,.,CASSSLGAGETQYF,TGTGCCAGCAGTTCCCTGGGGGCTGGGGAGACCCAGTACTTC
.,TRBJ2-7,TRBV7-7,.,CASSPTTEAYEQYF,TGTGCTAGCAGTCCAACGACAGAGGCCTACGAGCAGTACTTC
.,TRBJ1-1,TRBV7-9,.,CASSRDYTEAFF,TGTGCCAGCAGTCGGGACTACACTGAAGCTTTCTTT